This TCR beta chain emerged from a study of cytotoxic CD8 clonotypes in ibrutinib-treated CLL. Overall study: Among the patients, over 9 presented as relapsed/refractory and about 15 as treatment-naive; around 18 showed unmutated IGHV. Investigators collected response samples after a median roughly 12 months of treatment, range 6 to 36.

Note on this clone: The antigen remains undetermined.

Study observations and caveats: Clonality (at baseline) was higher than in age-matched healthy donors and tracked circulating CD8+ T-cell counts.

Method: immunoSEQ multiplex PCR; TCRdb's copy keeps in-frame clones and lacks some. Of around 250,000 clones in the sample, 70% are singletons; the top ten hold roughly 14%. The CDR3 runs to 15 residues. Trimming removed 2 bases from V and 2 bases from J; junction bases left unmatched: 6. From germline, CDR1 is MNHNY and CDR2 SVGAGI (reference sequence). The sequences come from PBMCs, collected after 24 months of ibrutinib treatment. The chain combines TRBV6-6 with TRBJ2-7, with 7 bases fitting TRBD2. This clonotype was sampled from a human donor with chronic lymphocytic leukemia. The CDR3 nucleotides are TGTGCCAGCAGTTACGGCGCGGGGGTTGCCTACGAGCAGTACTTC. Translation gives CASSYGAGVAYEQYF.